This T cell receptor (beta chain) was sequenced during a study of T cell changes during pregnancy in multiple sclerosis (dated 2019 in TCRdb). For context, the study as a whole: The study examined how the T cell repertoire changed over the course of pregnancy in women with multiple sclerosis.

As concerns this clone: Its specific antigen is unknown. Nothing much larger sits one base from this clone, and base qualities are not available.

According to the germline V gene, CDR1 reads SGDLS and CDR2 reads YYNGEE. Measured from the cysteine to the phenylalanine, the CDR3 is 16 residues long. Here the CDR3 DNA is all that survives: 48 bases in frame from base 1. Trimming removed 0 bases from V and 1 base from J, leaving 10 bases between the germline ends. The library was made by the immunoSEQ multiplex PCR assay. TCRdb provides this immuneACCESS table in a form limited to in-frame rearrangements. Some clones are lacking; in checked studies, under half of them reflect an unresolved V gene, and why the rest are absent is not known. Present in this sample are 70,000 or so clones, over 90% of which were seen just once. Jointly, the top ten make up about 0.3% of the sample.

Material: CD4+ T cells from peripheral blood mononuclear cells, obtained after pregnancy. The clonotype originates from a female donor with multiple sclerosis, enrolled in a pregnancy study. The rearranged segments are TRBV9 and TRBJ1-4; the D gene is possibly TRBD1, with 6 bases matching. The DNA sequence follows: TGTGCCAGCAGCGTAGGGGGGCCGGGAACTAATGAAAAACTGTTTTTT. Translated, it gives CASSVGGPGTNEKLFF.